This T cell receptor (beta chain) was captured by sequencing in a study of CD8+CD57+ T cells in acquired aplastic anemia. Study as a whole: Each DNA sample taken from sorted CD4+ and CD8+ cells came to around 2.9 ug on average. The study, taken as a whole, reports: Significance was not reached for CD8+ Simpson's diversity between patients and controls. Patients shared about 30 CD8+ CDR3 sequences with controls.

The TCR beta profiling, which covered VDJ combination and CDR3 sequence, was carried out using genomic DNA as the template. TCRdb fed the reads into MiXCR, producing one record per CDR3 protein. The data show some 140,000 distinct CDR3 sequences, with about 48% seen just once and 12% held by the top ten. V was pared by 3 bases and J by 2 bases, with 10 bases between. This CDR3 region has 14 residues. The V gene's germline CDR1 is LNHDA and CDR2 SQIVND (reference sequence). This clonotype showed up many times. Its antigen is unknown. All patients picked for sequencing had shown, by flow cytometry, an expansion of CD8+CD57+ cells.

The specimen sequenced was sorted CD4+, CD8+, or CD8+CD57+ T cells (not recorded which) from PBMCs. The chain links TRBV19 to TRBJ1-1; TRBD1 is a possible D gene (5 bases). This clonotype was obtained from a human donor with aplastic anemia. The CDR3 nucleotides read TGTGCCAGTAGTATCGACAGCTTAAACACTGAAGCTTTCTTT. Translated, it gives CASSIDSLNTEAFF.